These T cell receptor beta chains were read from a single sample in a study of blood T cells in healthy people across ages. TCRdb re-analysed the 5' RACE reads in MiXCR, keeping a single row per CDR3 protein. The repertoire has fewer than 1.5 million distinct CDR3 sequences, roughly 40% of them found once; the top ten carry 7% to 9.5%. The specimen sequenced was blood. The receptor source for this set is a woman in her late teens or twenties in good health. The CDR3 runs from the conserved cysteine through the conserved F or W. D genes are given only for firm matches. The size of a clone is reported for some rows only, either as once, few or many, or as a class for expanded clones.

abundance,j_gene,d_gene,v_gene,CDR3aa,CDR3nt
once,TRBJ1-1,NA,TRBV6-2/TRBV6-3,CASSYGYTEAFF,TGTGCCAGCAGTTACGGCTACACTGAAGCTTTCTTT
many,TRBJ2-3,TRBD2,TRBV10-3,CAISPSGNTDTQYF,TGTGCCATCAGCCCTAGCGGGAACACAGATACGCAGTATTTT
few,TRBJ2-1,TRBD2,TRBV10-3,CAISEGGLAGNNEQFF,TGTGCCATCAGTGAGGGGGGACTAGCGGGGAACAATGAGCAGTTCTTC
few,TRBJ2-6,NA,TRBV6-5,CASSYEGSGANVLTF,TGTGCCAGCAGTTACGAGGGCTCTGGGGCCAACGTCCTGACTTTC
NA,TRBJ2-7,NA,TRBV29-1,CSVRGYEQYF,TGCAGCGTTCGGGGGTACGAGCAGTACTTC
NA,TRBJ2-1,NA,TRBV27,CASSLEGLGTRYNEQFF,TGTGCCAGCAGTTTAGAAGGTCTGGGGACAAGGTACAATGAGCAGTTCTTC
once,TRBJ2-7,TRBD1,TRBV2,CASRAPPADRANYEQYF,TGTGCCAGCAGAGCGCCGCCGGCCGACAGGGCCAACTACGAGCAGTACTTC
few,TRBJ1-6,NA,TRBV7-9,CASTRTESESNNSPLHF,TGTGCCAGCACCCGGACGGAATCTGAGTCTAATAATTCACCCCTCCACTTT
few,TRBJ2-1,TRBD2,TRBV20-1,CSALLAGDYNEQFF,TGCAGTGCCTTATTAGCGGGGGACTACAATGAGCAGTTCTTC
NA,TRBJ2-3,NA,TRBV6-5,CASSYSRNYADTQYF,TGTGCCAGCAGTTACTCGAGGAACTACGCAGATACGCAGTATTTT
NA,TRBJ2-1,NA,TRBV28,CASSLFPGAATQFF,TGTGCCAGCAGTTTATTCCCAGGGGCGGCGACCCAGTTCTTC
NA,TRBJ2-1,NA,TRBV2,CASSEDIGSYNEQFF,TGTGCCAGCAGCGAGGACATTGGCTCCTACAATGAGCAGTTCTTC
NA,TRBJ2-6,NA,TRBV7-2,CASEEGAGANVLTF,TGTGCCAGCGAAGAGGGCGCTGGGGCCAACGTCCTGACTTTC
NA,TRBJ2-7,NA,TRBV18,CASSPGFPYEQYF,TGTGCCAGCTCCCCGGGTTTTCCCTACGAGCAGTACTTC
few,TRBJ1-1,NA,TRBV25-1,CASGVSQNTEAFF,TGTGCCAGCGGCGTCAGCCAGAACACTGAAGCTTTCTTT
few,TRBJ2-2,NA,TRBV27,CASSFGQTGELFF,TGTGCCAGCAGTTTCGGCCAAACCGGGGAGCTGTTTTTT
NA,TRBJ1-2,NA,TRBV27,CASSVRSTLGDYGYTF,TGTGCCAGCAGCGTAAGGTCCACGCTAGGAGACTATGGCTACACCTTC
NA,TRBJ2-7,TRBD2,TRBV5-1,CASSTRGGPYEQYF,TGCGCCAGCAGTACGCGCGGGGGGCCCTACGAGCAGTACTTC
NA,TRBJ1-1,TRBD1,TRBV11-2,CAGSPLGQGITEAFF,TGTGCCGGCAGCCCCCTCGGACAGGGGATTACTGAAGCTTTCTTT
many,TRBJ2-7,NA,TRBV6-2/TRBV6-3,CASSRLYEQYF,TGTGCCAGCAGCCGACTCTACGAGCAGTACTTC
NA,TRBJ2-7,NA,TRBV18,CASSPSGTTELEQYF,TGTGCCAGCTCACCTTCAGGGACAACTGAGTTGGAGCAGTACTTC
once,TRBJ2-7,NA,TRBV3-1,CASSQPGGGKGNEQYF,TGTGCCAGCAGCCAACCCGGCGGAGGAAAAGGAAACGAGCAGTACTTC
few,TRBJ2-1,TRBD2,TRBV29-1,CSADSGTHTYNEQFF,TGCAGCGCCGATAGCGGGACCCACACTTACAATGAGCAGTTCTTC